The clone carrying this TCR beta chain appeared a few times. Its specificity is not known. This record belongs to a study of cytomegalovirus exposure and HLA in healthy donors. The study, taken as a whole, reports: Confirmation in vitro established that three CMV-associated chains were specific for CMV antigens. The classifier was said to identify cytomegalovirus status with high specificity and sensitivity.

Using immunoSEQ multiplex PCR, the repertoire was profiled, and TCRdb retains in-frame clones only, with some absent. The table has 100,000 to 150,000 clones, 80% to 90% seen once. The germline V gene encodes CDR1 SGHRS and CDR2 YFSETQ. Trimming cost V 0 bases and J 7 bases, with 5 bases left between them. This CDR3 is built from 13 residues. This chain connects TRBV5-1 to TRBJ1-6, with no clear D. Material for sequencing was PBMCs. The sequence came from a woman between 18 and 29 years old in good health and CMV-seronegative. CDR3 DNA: TGCGCCAGCAGCTTGGCCTTGAATTCACCCCTCCACTTT. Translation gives CASSLALNSPLHF. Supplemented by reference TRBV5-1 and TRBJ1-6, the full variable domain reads KAGVTQTPRYLIKTRGQQVTLSCSPISGHRSVSWYQQTPGQGLQFLFEYFSETQRNKGNFPGRFSGRQFSNSRSEMNVSTLELGDSALYLCASSLALNSPLHFGNGTRLTVT.